What follows is one T cell receptor (beta chain) and its context. Its antigen is not known. PCR used 60 Vbeta primers and 13 Jbeta primers. Methods used by the authors: A later analysis tallied 87 million or so unique TCR beta chains, approximately 10 million of them shared. The data were produced by immunoSEQ multiplex PCR, yet TCRdb's version contains in-frame clones alone and is incomplete. D and trimming come from the DNA, and the V and J calls and clone size come from that table. The table lists about 130,000 clones, 83% of them singletons, with roughly 1.2% in the top ten. The germline CDR1 and CDR2 sequences are KGHSH and LQKENI. Between the trimmed V and J ends, which lost 3 bases and 0 bases, there was a span of 17 bases. This CDR3 spans 17 amino acids. This sample was included in a study of cytomegalovirus exposure and HLA in healthy donors. Looking at the study overall: Genetic ancestry analysis placed approximately 80% of the 300 to 500 donors that were genotyped in the Caucasian-associated cluster. Regarding the study as a whole: Rare TCR sequences predominated, though certain public TCRs were found in many donors.

What was sequenced was PBMCs. This TCR derives from a girl aged 2 to 9 in good health and CMV-seronegative. This chain joins TRBV18 and TRBJ1-1; possible D gene TRBD1, 5 bases. Written as DNA, the CDR3 is TGTGCCAGCTCACCCCAGGGAAGCGGGTCGATGAACACTGAAGCTTTCTTT. Protein product: CASSPQGSGSMNTEAFF.